Listed below are T cell receptor beta chains from one sample, sequenced in a study of T cells after yellow fever vaccination. Using its own MiXCR run on the 5' RACE reads, TCRdb lists one record per CDR3 protein. The table records some 670,000 distinct CDR3 sequences, approximately 13% of them present only once. This sample comprised PBMCs, obtained on the day of the yellow fever booster vaccination. These receptors were taken from a man in his thirties or forties who received the YFV17D yellow fever vaccine. Each CDR3 is given with its conserved first and last residue. For some rows the clone size is stated as once, few or many, or as a class when expanded; others skip it.

v_call,j_call,clone_size,cdr3_aa
TRBV12-5,TRBJ1-2,few,CASGLGPLDGYTF
TRBV6-1,TRBJ2-7,few,CAAFSQGLAKSYEQYF
TRBV7-2,TRBJ1-1,many,CASSFSVNTEAFF
TRBV11-2,TRBJ2-1,-,CASSLDVAGALEQFF
TRBV7-3,TRBJ2-3,-,CASSTGLVTDTQYF
TRBV12-3/TRBV12-4,TRBJ2-7,-,CASTLTGRTEQYF
TRBV29-1,TRBJ1-2,few,CSVAAAYYGYTF
TRBV18,TRBJ2-3,-,CASSYLGPETDTQYF
TRBV10-3,TRBJ2-6,many,CAISGLYDSGANVLTF
TRBV12-3/TRBV12-4,TRBJ2-3,few,CASSLEVTSGRANTQYF
TRBV20-1,TRBJ1-3,-,CSARDGGVSGTIYF
TRBV20-1,TRBJ2-7,-,CSARGTPSSYEQYF
TRBV15,TRBJ2-1,few,CATSSGRDNEQFF
TRBV4-3,TRBJ2-3,few,CASSQDWTGLTDTQYF
TRBV5-1,TRBJ2-7,-,CASSLASVTPLVEQYF
TRBV15,TRBJ2-7,-,CATSSTREKYEQYF
TRBV30,TRBJ2-7,-,CAWSALSGLSSYEQYF
TRBV21-1,TRBJ2-7,few,CASTPGEREFYEQYF
TRBV11-3,TRBJ1-1,-,CASSQGQGKGNTEAFF
TRBV6-5,TRBJ2-3,few,CASSTSGSSTDTQYF
TRBV6-2/TRBV6-3,TRBJ2-7,-,CASLGGQSYEQYF
TRBV11-2,TRBJ2-2,-,CASSLGEKTGELFF
TRBV6-5,TRBJ2-7,-,CASSYSRPYDEQYF
TRBV29-1,TRBJ2-5,few,CSVVVQTQYF
TRBV5-6,TRBJ2-3,few,CASSLAGGGSTDTQYF
TRBV14,TRBJ1-6,few,CASSQVGGLSPLHF
TRBV7-2,TRBJ2-7,-,CASSLGGSSNYEQYF
TRBV20-1,TRBJ2-1,few,CSAPTGGIEQFF
TRBV9,TRBJ2-7,-,CASSSGTGEQYF
TRBV30,TRBJ2-7,-,CAWNTIGQTEQYF
TRBV12-3/TRBV12-4,TRBJ1-5,few,CASKHQGPNQPQHF
TRBV20-1,TRBJ2-1,-,CSAPLVNEQFF
TRBV28,TRBJ2-3,many,CASSVDRGTQYF
TRBV6-5,TRBJ2-1,-,CASSYSKVSNEQFF
TRBV27,TRBJ1-1,-,CASSRRMNTEAFF
TRBV18,TRBJ2-3,many,CASSATDTQYF
TRBV25-1,TRBJ2-5,many,CASSTGARETQYF
TRBV6-5,TRBJ2-1,few,CASSYKTGNEQFF
TRBV4-1,TRBJ2-1,-,CASSQDLVAATYNEQFF
TRBV4-3,TRBJ2-1,-,CASSQDSGTSYEQFF
TRBV7-2,TRBJ2-3,many,CASSLGGIGTDTQYF
TRBV7-9,TRBJ2-3,-,CASSLEYGPPHDAQYF